The rows below give T cell receptor beta chains drawn from one sample of a study of blood T cell repertoires in COVID-19. The data were produced by immunoSEQ multiplex PCR, yet TCRdb's version contains in-frame clones alone and is incomplete. The data hold roughly 200,000 clones, with 85% observed a single time. Sequenced material: peripheral blood. The receptors derive from an older woman with acute or convalescent COVID-19. Each CDR3 is given with its conserved first and last residue. The order of the fields is V gene, D gene, clone size, J gene, CDR3 DNA, CDR3 protein. The D gene is left open where the match is weak. Clone size is stated in some rows and not others, as once, few, many or a class when expanded.

TRBV30	NA	NA	TRBJ1-4	TGTGCCTGGAGTCCTGGACGGGGGGGGAATGAAAAACTGTTTTTT	CAWSPGRGGNEKLFF
TRBV18	NA	NA	TRBJ1-1	TGTGCCAGCTCACCGAGAGAGAACACTGAAGCTTTCTTT	CASSPRENTEAFF
TRBV21-1	NA	NA	TRBJ2-7	TGTGCCAGCAGCAAAGCATTGTCGGCGGGAGGGTACGAGCAGTACTTC	CASSKALSAGGYEQYF
TRBV7-2	TRBD2	NA	TRBJ2-4	TGTGCCAGCAGCTTAAACCCGGGAGGGTTGGACATTCAGTACTTC	CASSLNPGGLDIQYF
TRBV18	NA	NA	TRBJ1-3	TGTGCCAGCTCACCGCAGGGAGGCCTGCCCACCTCTGGAAACACCATATATTTT	CASSPQGGLPTSGNTIYF
TRBV6-5	TRBD1	NA	TRBJ1-1	TGTGCCAGCACACCCCGGACAGGGCAGAAAGCTTTCTTT	CASTPRTGQKAFF
TRBV9	NA	NA	TRBJ2-1	TGTGCCAGCGCACCATACTCTAGTACTAATGAGCAGTTCTTC	CASAPYSSTNEQFF
TRBV29-1	TRBD1	NA	TRBJ1-5	TGCAGCGTGCGGACAGGGGGCAGCAATCAGCCCCAGCATTTT	CSVRTGGSNQPQHF
TRBV7-8	NA	few	TRBJ1-1	TGTGCCAGCAGCCTCACCGGGACACAGAACACTGAAGCTTTCTTT	CASSLTGTQNTEAFF
TRBV19	TRBD1	NA	TRBJ1-3	TGTGCCACCGCCGGGAGGGGACAGGGGGCGAGCTCTGGAAACACCATATATTTT	CATAGRGQGASSGNTIYF
TRBV20-1	NA	NA	TRBJ1-1	TGCAGTGCTAGTCGGTGGGTGGCGGGAACTGAAGCTTTCTTT	CSASRWVAGTEAFF
TRBV19	TRBD2	NA	TRBJ2-1	TGTGCCAGTGCCCAAACGGGAGGGTACCGTAATGAGCAGTTCTTC	CASAQTGGYRNEQFF
TRBV30	TRBD2	NA	TRBJ2-1	TGTGCCTGGAGTGTACTAGCGGGAGGGAAAGAGCAGTTCTTC	CAWSVLAGGKEQFF
TRBV19	TRBD2	once	TRBJ2-1	TGTGCCAGTAGTATTGTTAGCGGGAGCGGGGAGCAGTTCTTC	CASSIVSGSGEQFF
TRBV30	NA	NA	TRBJ1-5	TGTGCCTGGAGTGTAGGGGGCAATCAGCCCCAGCATTTT	CAWSVGGNQPQHF
TRBV10-3	TRBD2	NA	TRBJ2-3	TGTGCCATCAGTGAGTTCGGCGGGGGGGGCAGCACAGATACGCAGTATTTT	CAISEFGGGGSTDTQYF
TRBV2	TRBD2	NA	TRBJ2-1	TGTGCCAGCAGTGAACGGTCGGTAGCGGGAGCTGGAGTGGTCTTC	CASSERSVAGAGVVF
TRBV19	NA	NA	TRBJ2-2	TGTGCCAGTACCCCAACGTCCAGGAGGGAGCTGTTTTTT	CASTPTSRRELFF
TRBV7-8	NA	NA	TRBJ1-6	TGTGCCAGCAGCTTAGGGGGCCAATTTATACCCCTCCACTTT	CASSLGGQFIPLHF
TRBV27	NA	NA	TRBJ1-2	TGTGCCAGCAGTTCGGGGGGGAGGCAGGCGACTACCTACACCTTC	CASSSGGRQATTYTF
TRBV5-1	TRBD2	NA	TRBJ2-5	TGCGCCAGCAGCTTGGGCGGGAGCCAAGAGACCCAGTACTTC	CASSLGGSQETQYF
TRBV5-1	NA	NA	TRBJ2-5	TGCGCCAGCAGCTTGGAGGGGTACCAAGAGACCCAGTACTTC	CASSLEGYQETQYF
TRBV30	TRBD1	NA	TRBJ1-2	TGTGCCTGGGGCTCGGACAGGACGCGAAATTATGGCTACACCTTC	CAWGSDRTRNYGYTF
TRBV2	TRBD1	few	TRBJ1-6	TGTGCCAGCAGAGGACAGGGTATGGATAATTCACCCCTCCACTTT	CASRGQGMDNSPLHF
TRBV19	NA	once	TRBJ1-1	TGTGCCAGTAGTATCGTCGCGGGAACTGAAGCTTTCTTT	CASSIVAGTEAFF
TRBV6-2/TRBV6-3	TRBD2	NA	TRBJ2-1	TGTGCCAGCAGTTTCCGGACTAGCGGGAGTAGGTACAATGAGCAGTTCTTC	CASSFRTSGSRYNEQFF
TRBV6-5	TRBD1	few	TRBJ1-5	TGTGCCAGCAGTAACCAGGGGGCGAGCAATCAGCCCCAGCATTTT	CASSNQGASNQPQHF
TRBV9	TRBD1	NA	TRBJ2-5	TGTGCCAGCAGCGCTCGGGACAGGGGAGGCCAAGAGACCCAGTACTTC	CASSARDRGGQETQYF
TRBV7-9	TRBD2	few	TRBJ2-1	TGTGCCAGCAGCTTCGAGCGGGAGATTCACTACAATGAGCAGTTCTTC	CASSFEREIHYNEQFF
TRBV5-1	NA	NA	TRBJ1-5	TGCGCCAGCAGCTTGGAGCCAGGGACAAATCAGCCCCAGCATTTT	CASSLEPGTNQPQHF
TRBV9	TRBD1	NA	TRBJ1-4	TGTGCCAGCAGCGTAGGCCCTGGACAGGGCCTGAAGCTTAATGAAAAACTGTTTTTT	CASSVGPGQGLKLNEKLFF
TRBV5-6	NA	NA	TRBJ1-3	TGTGCCAGCAGCTTGGGTGACAGGCGCACCATATATTTT	CASSLGDRRTIYF
TRBV29-1	NA	once	TRBJ2-1	TGCAGCGCCTCCCTTACGAGCGATGAGCAGTTCTTC	CSASLTSDEQFF
TRBV6-5	TRBD2	NA	TRBJ2-2	TGTGCCAGCACGAGCGGGAGCGGCAACGGGGAGCTGTTTTTT	CASTSGSGNGELFF
TRBV30	NA	NA	TRBJ2-1	TGTGCCTGCCACTTACTTAGAGATGAGCAGTTCTTC	CACHLLRDEQFF